The 6 T cell receptor beta chains in this list originate from one sample, sequenced in a study of T cell responses to AZD1222 COVID-19 vaccine. The data were produced by immunoSEQ multiplex PCR, yet TCRdb's version contains in-frame clones alone and is incomplete. Seen here are 150,000 to 200,000 clones, about 92% observed once, and the top ten hold 2% to 3%. The sample in question was peripheral blood, obtained on day 0 of AZD1222 vaccination. Receptors were obtained from an adult in good health.

V usage is TRBV2 and J usage is TRBJ2-7; D uncertain. CDR1 is SNHLY and CDR2 is FYNNEI in the germline V gene. The CDR3 spans 14 residues. V lost 4 bases and J 4 bases, leaving 14 bases between the germline ends. The CDR3 DNA reads as TGTGCCAGCAGTGGGGGATCAGGAGAATACGAGCAGTACTTC. This encodes CASSGGSGEYEQYF.

This clone was recorded once. V is TRBV5-1 and J is TRBJ1-3; D remains unclear. Germline CDR1 reads SGHRS; CDR2 reads YFSETQ. Trimming stripped 4 bases from V and 11 bases from J, with 19 bases between. This CDR3 is built from 14 residues. This CDR3 is CASSPEGGRRAIYF. The DNA for the CDR3 is TGCGCCAGCAGCCCAGAGGGAGGCCGGCGGGCCATATATTTT.

This chain links TRBV7-9 with TRBJ2-3, with 9 bases lining up with TRBD2. Germline CDR1 and CDR2: SEHNR and FQNEAQ (reference sequence). The CDR3 length is 16 residues. The V gene end was trimmed by 0 bases and the J gene end by 6 bases; junction bases not matched to a gene: 7. The CDR3 DNA reads TGTGCCAGCAGCTTAGCGCTAGCGGGAAAATCGGATACGCAGTATTTT. It yields the protein CASSLALAGKSDTQYF. Complete variable domain (other parts from reference TRBV7-9 and TRBJ2-3): DTGVSQNPRHKITKRGQNVTFRCDPISEHNRLYWYRQTLGQGPEFLTYFQNEAQLEKSRLLSDRFSAERPKGSFSTLEIQRTEQGDSAMYLCASSLALAGKSDTQYFGPGTRLTVL.

V usage is TRBV11-2 and J usage is TRBJ1-2; D might be TRBD1 (6 bases). V was trimmed by 2 bases and J by 7 bases, leaving 8 bases between them. The V gene's germline CDR1 is SGHAT and CDR2 FQNNGV. The CDR3 length is 12 residues. In DNA, the CDR3 is TGTGCCAGCAGCTTACAAGGGGGTGGCTACACCTTC. This gives the protein CASSLQGGGYTF.

This clone was picked up one time. The chain carries TRBV7-8 and TRBJ1-1, with 9 positions matching TRBD1. The germline V gene encodes CDR1 SGHVS and CDR2 FQNEAQ. The junction had 12 bases not matched to a gene; V was cut back by 5 bases and J by 8 bases. The CDR3 contains 15 residues. The CDR3, as DNA: TGTGCCAGCAGCGATCTCACAGGGGGCCCTCAAGAAGCTTTCTTT. This codes for CASSDLTGGPQEAFF. Full variable domain (outside the CDR3, taken from reference TRBV7-8 and TRBJ1-1): GAGVSQSPRYKVAKRGQDVALRCDPISGHVSLFWYQQALGQGPEFLTYFQNEAQLDKSGLPSDRFFAERPEGSVSTLKIQRTQQEDSAVYLCASSDLTGGPQEAFFGQGTRLTVV.

CDR3 sequence reads: CASTGELANYGYTF. The DNA for the CDR3 is TGTGCCAGCACGGGGGAGCTAGCTAACTATGGCTACACCTTC. The rearrangement links TRBV7-8 to TRBJ1-2, with D perhaps matching TRBD1 (5 bases). The V gene's germline CDR1 is SGHVS and CDR2 FQNEAQ. This CDR3 comprises 14 residues. V lost 7 bases and J lost 0, with 12 bases in between.